This T cell receptor beta chain was obtained from a study of T cells in Graves' hyperthyroidism and ophthalmopathy. Study-level results: Among thyroid clonotypes expanded above 0.001, most also appeared in blood.

This clonotype was detected many times. What it binds is unknown. Researchers took RNA transcripts and amplified the TCR beta CDR3 regions from them. During a first-round RT-PCR of the TCR CDR3, the HTBI primer set was used. In TCRdb, the multiplex PCR reads were re-called with MiXCR into one record per CDR3 protein. The sample contains 490,000 or so distinct CDR3 sequences, about 20% of which appear only once. Fresh peripheral blood, approximately 9.1 ml, was the source of the PBMCs. CDR1 LGHDT and CDR2 YNNKEL come from the germline V gene (reference sequence). Trimming removed 4 bases at V and 6 bases at J, with 19 bases between. CDR3 length: 15 amino acids.

The rearrangement joins TRBV3-1 to TRBJ2-7, with TRBD2 as a possible D gene (5 bases). The sequenced material came from blood. The clonotype originates from a man aged 40-50 years with Graves' ophthalmopathy. The CDR3 sequence is CASSPTTTNPLEQYF. The CDR3 region has the DNA TGTGCCAGCAGCCCGACGACTACTAACCCTCTCGAGCAGTACTTC.